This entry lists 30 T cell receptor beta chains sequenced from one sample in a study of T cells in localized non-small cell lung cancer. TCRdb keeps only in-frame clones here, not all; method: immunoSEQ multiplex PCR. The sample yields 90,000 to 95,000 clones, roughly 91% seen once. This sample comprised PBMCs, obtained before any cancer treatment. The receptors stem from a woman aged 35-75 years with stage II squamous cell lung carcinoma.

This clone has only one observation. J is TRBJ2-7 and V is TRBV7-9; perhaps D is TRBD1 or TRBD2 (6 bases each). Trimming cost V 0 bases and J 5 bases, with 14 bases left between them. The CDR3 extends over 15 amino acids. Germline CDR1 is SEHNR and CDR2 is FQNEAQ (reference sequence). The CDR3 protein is CASSLAGGRGHEQYF. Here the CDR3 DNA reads TGTGCCAGCAGCTTAGCCGGGGGCAGGGGACACGAGCAGTACTTC.

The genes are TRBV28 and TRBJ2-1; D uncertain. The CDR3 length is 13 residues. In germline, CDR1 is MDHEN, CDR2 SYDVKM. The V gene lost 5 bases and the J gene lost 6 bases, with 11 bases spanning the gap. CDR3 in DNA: TGTGCCAGCAGTCCCCTAGGTCCCAATGAGCAGTTCTTC. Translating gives CASSPLGPNEQFF.

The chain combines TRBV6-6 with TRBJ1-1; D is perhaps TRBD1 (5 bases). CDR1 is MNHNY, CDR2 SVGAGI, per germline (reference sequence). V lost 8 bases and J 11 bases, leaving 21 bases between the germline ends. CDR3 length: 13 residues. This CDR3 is CASSSYPGGSAFF. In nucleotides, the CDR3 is TGTGCCAGCTCCTCCTACCCGGGGGGGAGCGCTTTCTTT.

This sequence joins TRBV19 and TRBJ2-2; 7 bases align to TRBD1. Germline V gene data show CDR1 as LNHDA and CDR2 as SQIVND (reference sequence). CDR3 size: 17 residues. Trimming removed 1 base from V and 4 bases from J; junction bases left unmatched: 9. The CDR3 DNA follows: TGTGCCAGTAGTATAGGGGTGACCGGGACAGCCACCGGGGAGCTGTTTTTT. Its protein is CASSIGVTGTATGELFF.

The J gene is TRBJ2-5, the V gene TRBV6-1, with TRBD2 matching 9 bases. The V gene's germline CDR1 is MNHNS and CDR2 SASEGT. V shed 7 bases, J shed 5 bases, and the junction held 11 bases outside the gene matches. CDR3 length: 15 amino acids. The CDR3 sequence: CASTLASGIGETQYF. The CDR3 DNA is TGTGCCAGCACCCTGGCTAGCGGGATAGGGGAGACCCAGTACTTC.

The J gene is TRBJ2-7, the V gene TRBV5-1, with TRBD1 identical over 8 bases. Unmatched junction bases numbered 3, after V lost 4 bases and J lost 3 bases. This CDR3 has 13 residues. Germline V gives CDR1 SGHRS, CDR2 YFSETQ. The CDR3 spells CASSTDRVYEQYF. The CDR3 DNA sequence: TGCGCCAGCAGCACGGACAGGGTCTACGAGCAGTACTTC.

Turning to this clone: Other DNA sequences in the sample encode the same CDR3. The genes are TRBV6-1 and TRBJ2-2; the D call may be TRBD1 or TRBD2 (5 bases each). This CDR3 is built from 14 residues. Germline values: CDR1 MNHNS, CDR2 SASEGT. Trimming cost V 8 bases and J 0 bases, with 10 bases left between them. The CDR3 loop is CASPGTANTGELFF. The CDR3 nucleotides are TGTGCCAGCCCCGGGACCGCGAACACCGGGGAGCTGTTTTTT.

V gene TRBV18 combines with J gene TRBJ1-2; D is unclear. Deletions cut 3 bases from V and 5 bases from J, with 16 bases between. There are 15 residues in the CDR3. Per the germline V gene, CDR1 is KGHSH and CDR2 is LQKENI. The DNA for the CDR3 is TGTGCCAGCTCACCGACGGACGGCGGACTTTATGGCTACACCTTC. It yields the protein CASSPTDGGLYGYTF.

The CDR3 reads CASSIVAVNTEAFF. The CDR3 nucleotides are TGTGCCAGTAGTATAGTGGCGGTGAACACTGAAGCTTTCTTT. The genes are TRBV19 and TRBJ1-1; D unclear. Trimming stripped 1 base from V and 0 bases from J, with 6 bases between. Germline CDR1 reads LNHDA; CDR2 reads SQIVND (reference sequence). The CDR3 extends over 14 amino acids.

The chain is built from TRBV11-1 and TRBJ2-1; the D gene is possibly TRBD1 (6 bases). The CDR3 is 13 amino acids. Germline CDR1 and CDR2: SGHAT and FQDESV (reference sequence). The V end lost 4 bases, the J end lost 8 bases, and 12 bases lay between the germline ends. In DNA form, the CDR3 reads TGTGCCAGCAGCTGGGGACAACGGGATGAGCAGTTCTTC. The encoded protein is CASSWGQRDEQFF.

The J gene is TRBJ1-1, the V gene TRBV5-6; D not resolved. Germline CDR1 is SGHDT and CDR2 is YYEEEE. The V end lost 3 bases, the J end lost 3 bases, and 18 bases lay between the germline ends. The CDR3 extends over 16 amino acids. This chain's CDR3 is CASSYFVTGLDTEAFF. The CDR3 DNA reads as TGTGCCAGCAGCTATTTTGTAACGGGCCTGGACACTGAAGCTTTCTTT.

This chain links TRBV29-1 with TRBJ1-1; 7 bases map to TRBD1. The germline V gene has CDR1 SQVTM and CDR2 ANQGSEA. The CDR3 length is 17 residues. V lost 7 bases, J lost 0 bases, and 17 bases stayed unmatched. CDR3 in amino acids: CSAVTLGTAKMNTEAFF. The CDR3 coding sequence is TGCAGCGCGGTGACTCTGGGGACAGCCAAAATGAACACTGAAGCTTTCTTT.

The CDR3 nucleotides are TGTGCCAGCAGCACCGGGACAGGGGGCTCTTACAATGAGCAGTTCTTC. Protein: CASSTGTGGSYNEQFF. The chain uses TRBV7-8 and TRBJ2-1; 12 positions match TRBD1. The CDR3 has 16 residues. V was pared by 5 bases and J by 4 bases, with 6 bases of the junction left unmatched. Germline lookup yields CDR1 SGHVS and CDR2 FQNEAQ.

The CDR3 loop reads CASSATGNTIYF. CDR3 bases: TGTGCCAGCAGCGCCACTGGAAACACCATATATTTT. The J gene is TRBJ1-3, the V gene TRBV7-8; no clear D gene. The V gene's germline CDR1 is SGHVS and CDR2 FQNEAQ. V gave up 5 bases and J gave up 2 bases, with 4 bases separating them. This CDR3 is 12 amino acids long.

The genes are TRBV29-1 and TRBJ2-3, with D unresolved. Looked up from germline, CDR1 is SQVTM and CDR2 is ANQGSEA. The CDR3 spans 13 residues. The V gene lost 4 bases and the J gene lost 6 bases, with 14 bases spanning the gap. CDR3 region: CSVGLLVPDTQYF. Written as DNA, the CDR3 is TGCAGCGTTGGACTCCTTGTACCCGATACGCAGTATTTT.

The CDR3: CASSVGQGGDGYTF. CDR3 bases: TGTGCCAGCAGCGTAGGCCAGGGTGGCGATGGCTACACCTTC. The gene calls are TRBV9 and TRBJ1-2; D is perhaps TRBD1 (5 bases). This CDR3 comprises 14 residues. V shed 0 bases and J shed 6 bases, with 12 bases lying between them. Looked up from germline, CDR1 is SGDLS and CDR2 is YYNGEE. The full variable domain, rest sourced from reference TRBV9 and TRBJ1-2, is DSGVTQTPKHLITATGQRVTLRCSPRSGDLSVYWYQQSLDQGLQFLIQYYNGEERAKGNILERFSAQQFPDLHSELNLSSLELGDSALYFCASSVGQGGDGYTFGSGTRLTVV.

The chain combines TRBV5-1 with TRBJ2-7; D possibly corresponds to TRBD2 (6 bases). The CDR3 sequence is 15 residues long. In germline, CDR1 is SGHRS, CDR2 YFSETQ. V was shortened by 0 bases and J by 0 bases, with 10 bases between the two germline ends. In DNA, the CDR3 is TGCGCCAGCAGCTTGGAGGCGGGGAGCTCCTACGAGCAGTACTTC. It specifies CASSLEAGSSYEQYF.

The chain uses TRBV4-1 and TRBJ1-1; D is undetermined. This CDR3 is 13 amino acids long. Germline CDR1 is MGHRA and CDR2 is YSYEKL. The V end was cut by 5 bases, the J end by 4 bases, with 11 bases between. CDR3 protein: CASSGHRFTEAFF. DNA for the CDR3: TGCGCCAGCAGCGGGCACAGATTCACTGAAGCTTTCTTT.

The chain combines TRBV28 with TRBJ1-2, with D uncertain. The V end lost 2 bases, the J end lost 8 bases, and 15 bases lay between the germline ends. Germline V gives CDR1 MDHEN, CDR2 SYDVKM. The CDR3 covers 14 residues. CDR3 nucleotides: TGTGCCAGCAGTTTAGTGCTGTATTCAGGAGGCTACACCTTC. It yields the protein CASSLVLYSGGYTF.

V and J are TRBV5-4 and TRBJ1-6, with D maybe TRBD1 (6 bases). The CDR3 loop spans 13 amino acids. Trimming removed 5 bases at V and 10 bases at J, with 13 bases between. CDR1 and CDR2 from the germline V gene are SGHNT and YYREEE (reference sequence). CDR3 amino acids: CASRAAGDSPLHF. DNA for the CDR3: TGTGCCAGCAGGGCCGCAGGGGACTCACCCCTCCACTTT.

The CDR3, as DNA: TGTGCCAGCAGTGAAGGGGACCGAAACACCATATATTTT. Translating it yields CASSEGDRNTIYF. The chain couples TRBV6-1 to TRBJ1-3; tentatively, D is TRBD1 (5 bases). Germline V lookup: CDR1 MNHNS, CDR2 SASEGT. The V gene lost 1 base and the J gene lost 5 bases, with 6 bases spanning the gap. This CDR3 is 13 amino acids long.

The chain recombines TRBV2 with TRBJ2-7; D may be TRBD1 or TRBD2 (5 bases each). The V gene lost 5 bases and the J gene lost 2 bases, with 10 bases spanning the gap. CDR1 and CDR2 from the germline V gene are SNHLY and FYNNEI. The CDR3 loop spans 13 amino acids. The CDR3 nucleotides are TGTGCCAGCAGTTGGGACCCCGCCTACGAGCAGTACTTC. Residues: CASSWDPAYEQYF.

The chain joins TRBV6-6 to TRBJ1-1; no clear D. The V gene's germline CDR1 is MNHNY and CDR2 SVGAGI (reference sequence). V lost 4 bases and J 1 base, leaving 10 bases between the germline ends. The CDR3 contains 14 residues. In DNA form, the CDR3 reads TGTGCCAGCAGTTCAGCCTACCAGAACACTGAAGCTTTCTTT. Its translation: CASSSAYQNTEAFF.

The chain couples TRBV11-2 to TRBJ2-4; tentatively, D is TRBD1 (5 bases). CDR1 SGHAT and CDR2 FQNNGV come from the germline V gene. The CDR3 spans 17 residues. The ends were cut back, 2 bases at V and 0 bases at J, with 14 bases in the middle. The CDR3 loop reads CASSLWGRVLAKNIQYF. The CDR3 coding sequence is TGTGCCAGCAGCTTATGGGGCAGGGTATTAGCCAAAAACATTCAGTACTTC.

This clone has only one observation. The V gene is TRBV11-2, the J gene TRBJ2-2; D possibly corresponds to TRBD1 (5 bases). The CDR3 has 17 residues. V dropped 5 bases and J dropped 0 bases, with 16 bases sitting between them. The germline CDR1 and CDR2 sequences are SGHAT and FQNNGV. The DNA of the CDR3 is TGTGCCAGCAGCCAAACCCCGAAGGGGCCGAACACCGGGGAGCTGTTTTTT. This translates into CASSQTPKGPNTGELFF.

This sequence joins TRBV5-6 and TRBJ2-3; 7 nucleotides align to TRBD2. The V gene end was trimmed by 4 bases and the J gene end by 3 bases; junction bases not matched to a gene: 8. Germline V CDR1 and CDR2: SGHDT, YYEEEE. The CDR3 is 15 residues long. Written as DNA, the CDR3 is TGTGCCAGCAGCCCACTAGCGATGGGGACAGATACGCAGTATTTT. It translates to CASSPLAMGTDTQYF.

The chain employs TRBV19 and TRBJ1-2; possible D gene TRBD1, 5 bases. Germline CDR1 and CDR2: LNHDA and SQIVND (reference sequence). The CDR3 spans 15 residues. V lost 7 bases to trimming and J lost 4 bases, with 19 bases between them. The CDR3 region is CASNQGPSGSYGYTF. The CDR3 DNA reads TGTGCCAGTAACCAAGGTCCCTCAGGGTCCTATGGCTACACCTTC.

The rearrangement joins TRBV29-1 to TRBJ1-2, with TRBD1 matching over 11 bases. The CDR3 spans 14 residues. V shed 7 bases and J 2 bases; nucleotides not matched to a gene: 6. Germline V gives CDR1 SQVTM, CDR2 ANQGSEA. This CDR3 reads CSAGQGAPNYGYTF. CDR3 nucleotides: TGCAGCGCCGGACAGGGGGCGCCCAACTATGGCTACACCTTC.

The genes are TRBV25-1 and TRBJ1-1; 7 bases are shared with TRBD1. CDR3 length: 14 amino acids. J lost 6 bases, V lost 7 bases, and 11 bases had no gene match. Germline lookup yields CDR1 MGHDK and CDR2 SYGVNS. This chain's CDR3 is CASKDPNRGAEAFF. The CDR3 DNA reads TGTGCCAGCAAAGACCCGAACAGGGGCGCTGAAGCTTTCTTT. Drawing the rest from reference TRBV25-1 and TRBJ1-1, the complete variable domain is EADIYQTPRYLVIGTGKKITLECSQTMGHDKMYWYQQDPGMELHLIHYSYGVNSTEKGDLSSESTVSRIRTEHFPLTLESARPSHTSQYLCASKDPNRGAEAFFGQGTRLTVV.

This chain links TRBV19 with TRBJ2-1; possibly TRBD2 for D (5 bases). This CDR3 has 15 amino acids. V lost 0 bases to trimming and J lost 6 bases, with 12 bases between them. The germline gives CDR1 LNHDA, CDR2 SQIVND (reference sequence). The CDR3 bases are TGTGCCAGTAGTATAGATCGGGGTAGCTCCAATGAGCAGTTCTTC. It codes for CASSIDRGSSNEQFF.